This TCR beta chain was captured in a study of blood T cell repertoires in COVID-19. Germline V gene data show CDR1 as SGHNT and CDR2 as YENEEA. Deletions cut 5 bases from V and 0 bases from J, with 11 bases between. This CDR3 spans 15 amino acids. TCRdb's table, derived via immunoSEQ multiplex PCR, lists solely in-frame clones and lacks some. In the table there are about 300,000 clones, 80% to 90% of which are singletons. Sequenced input: PBMCs or T cells enriched from blood (not recorded which). The chain has TRBV11-3 and TRBJ2-1; D is unclear. The source of this sequence is a man aged 25 to 45 who had recovered from COVID-19. CDR3: CASSLRLFSYNEQFF. DNA of the CDR3: TGTGCCAGCAGCCTACGACTGTTCTCCTACAATGAGCAGTTCTTC.